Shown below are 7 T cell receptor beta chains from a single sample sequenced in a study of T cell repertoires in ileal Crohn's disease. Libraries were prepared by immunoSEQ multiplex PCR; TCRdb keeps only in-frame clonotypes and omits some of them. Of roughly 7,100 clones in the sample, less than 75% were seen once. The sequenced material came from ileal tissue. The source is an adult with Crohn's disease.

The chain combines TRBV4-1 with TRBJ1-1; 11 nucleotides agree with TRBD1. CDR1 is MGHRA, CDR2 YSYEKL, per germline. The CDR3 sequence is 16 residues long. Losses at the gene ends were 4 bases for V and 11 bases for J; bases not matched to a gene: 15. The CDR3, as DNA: TGCGCCAGCAGCCCCGGGACAGGGGGACGCGGGGGGACGGCTTTCTTT. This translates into CASSPGTGGRGGTAFF.

CDR3 residues: CASRRNDEQYF. The CDR3 DNA reads TGTGCCAGCAGGAGAAACGACGAGCAGTACTTC. The V gene is TRBV6-6, the J gene TRBJ2-7; no definite D call. Germline lookup yields CDR1 MNHNY and CDR2 SVGAGI (reference sequence). The CDR3 has 11 amino acids. Trimming left V 6 bases short and J 5 bases short, with 8 bases between.

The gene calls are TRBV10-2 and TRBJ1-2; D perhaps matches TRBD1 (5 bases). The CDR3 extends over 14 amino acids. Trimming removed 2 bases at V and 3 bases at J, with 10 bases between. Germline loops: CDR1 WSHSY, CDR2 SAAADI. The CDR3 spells CASSEGGGDYGYTF. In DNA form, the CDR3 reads TGCGCCAGCAGTGAGGGGGGAGGGGACTATGGCTACACCTTC.

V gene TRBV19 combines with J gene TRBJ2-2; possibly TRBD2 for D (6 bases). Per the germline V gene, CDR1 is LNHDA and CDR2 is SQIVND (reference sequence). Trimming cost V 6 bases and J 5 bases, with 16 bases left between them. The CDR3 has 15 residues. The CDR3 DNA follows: TGTGCCAGTAGCGGAAGGAGGGGTCGGACCGGGGAGCTGTTTTTT. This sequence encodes CASSGRRGRTGELFF.

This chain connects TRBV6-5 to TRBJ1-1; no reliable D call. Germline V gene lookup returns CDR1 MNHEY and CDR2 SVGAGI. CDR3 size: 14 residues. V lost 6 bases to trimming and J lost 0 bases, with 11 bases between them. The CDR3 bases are TGTGCCAGCAGACAACAGCTGATGAACACTGAAGCTTTCTTT. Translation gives CASRQQLMNTEAFF.

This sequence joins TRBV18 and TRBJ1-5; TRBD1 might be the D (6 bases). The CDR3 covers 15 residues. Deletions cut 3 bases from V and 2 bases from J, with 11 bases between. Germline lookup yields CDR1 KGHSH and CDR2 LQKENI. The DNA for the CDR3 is TGTGCCAGCTCACCGTCACAGGGAGGCAATCAGCCCCAGCATTTT. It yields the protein CASSPSQGGNQPQHF.

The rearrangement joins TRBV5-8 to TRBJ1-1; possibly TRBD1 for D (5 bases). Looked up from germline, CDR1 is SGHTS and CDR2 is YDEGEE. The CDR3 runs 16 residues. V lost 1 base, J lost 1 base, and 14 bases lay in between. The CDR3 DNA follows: TGTGCCAGCAGCTTGTTTAGGGGCCGGTGGAACACTGAAGCTTTCTTT. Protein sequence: CASSLFRGRWNTEAFF.